A selection of T cell receptor beta chains follows, all from one sample in a study of shared clonotypes between healthy human individuals. Assay: immunoSEQ multiplex PCR; the TCRdb copy retains only in-frame clones and omits some. The sample has about 2.1 million clones; approximately 92% are singletons. The sample comprised naive CD8+ T cells from PBMCs. These receptors were obtained from a man between 18 and 35 years old in good health. Some clones in this sample may be carry-over from other donors' samples. Both conserved end residues are part of each CDR3. D genes are given only for firm matches. Not every row has a clone size; where given, it reads once, few, many or a size class.

V	size	J	D	CDR3	DNA
TRBV2	NA	TRBJ2-4	NA	CASSEALVGDNQYF	TGTGCCAGCAGTGAAGCGCTTGTGGGGGACAATCAGTACTTC
TRBV2	NA	TRBJ2-1	NA	CASSQRSPFNEQFF	TGTGCCAGCAGTCAGCGGAGCCCATTCAATGAGCAGTTCTTC
TRBV7-9	NA	TRBJ2-1	TRBD2	CASSWTSGRDYNEQFF	TGTGCCAGCAGCTGGACTAGCGGGAGGGATTACAATGAGCAGTTCTTC
TRBV4-1	NA	TRBJ1-4	NA	CASSPSRPHEKLFF	TGCGCCAGCAGCCCCTCCAGGCCCCATGAAAAACTGTTTTTT
TRBV9	NA	TRBJ2-3	TRBD2	CASSVARGLAGTDTQYF	TGTGCCAGCAGCGTAGCTAGGGGACTAGCGGGAACAGATACGCAGTATTTT
TRBV7-8	NA	TRBJ1-5	NA	CASGGDGISNQPQHF	TGTGCCAGCGGGGGAGATGGGATCTCTAATCAGCCCCAGCATTTT
TRBV14	NA	TRBJ1-4	NA	CASSQHRGFNEKLFF	TGTGCCAGCAGCCAACACCGGGGCTTTAATGAAAAACTGTTTTTT
TRBV9	few	TRBJ1-5	NA	CASSVGAGAGQPQHF	TGTGCCAGCAGCGTAGGAGCAGGGGCAGGTCAGCCCCAGCATTTT
TRBV4-1	NA	TRBJ2-7	NA	CASSQAFPSTTYEQYF	TGCGCCAGCAGCCAAGCGTTCCCTAGCACCACCTACGAGCAGTACTTC
TRBV14	NA	TRBJ1-1	NA	CASSQVWSEAFF	TGTGCCAGCAGCCAAGTCTGGTCAGAAGCTTTCTTT
TRBV5-8	NA	TRBJ2-7	NA	CASSLGRGTGIEQYF	TGTGCCAGCAGCTTGGGACGGGGGACGGGTATCGAGCAGTACTTC
TRBV14	NA	TRBJ2-3	NA	CASTPSGGSDTQYF	TGTGCCAGCACACCAAGTGGGGGGTCGGATACGCAGTATTTT
TRBV6-6	once	TRBJ1-2	NA	CASSSPRTGDYGYTF	TGTGCCAGCAGTTCTCCTCGAACTGGCGACTATGGCTACACCTTC
TRBV27	NA	TRBJ2-7	NA	CASSPPGSYEQYF	TGTGCCAGCAGTCCCCCCGGCTCCTACGAGCAGTACTTC
TRBV28	NA	TRBJ2-7	TRBD1	CASHRDSPYEQYF	TGTGCCAGCCATAGGGACAGCCCCTACGAGCAGTACTTC
TRBV27	NA	TRBJ1-5	NA	CASSLLGRLNQPQHF	TGTGCCAGCAGTTTATTGGGGCGCCTCAATCAGCCCCAGCATTTT
TRBV27	NA	TRBJ2-7	NA	CASSYGGAPTYEQYF	TGTGCCAGCAGTTACGGAGGGGCGCCGACCTACGAGCAGTACTTC
TRBV28	NA	TRBJ1-5	NA	CASSLNWGGGNQPQHF	TGTGCCAGCAGTTTAAACTGGGGGGGCGGCAATCAGCCCCAGCATTTT
TRBV5-6	NA	TRBJ2-2	NA	CASSFGSGELFF	TGTGCCAGCAGCTTTGGGTCCGGGGAGCTGTTTTTT
TRBV5-1	NA	TRBJ2-1	TRBD1	CASSLRTGTVNNEQFF	TGCGCCAGCAGCTTGAGGACAGGTACCGTTAACAATGAGCAGTTCTTC
TRBV11-2	NA	TRBJ2-7	NA	CASSLVSRGEQYF	TGTGCCAGCAGCTTAGTGTCCCGGGGGGAGCAGTACTTC
TRBV11-1	NA	TRBJ2-1	NA	CASSPQSWNEQFF	TGTGCCAGCAGCCCACAGTCTTGGAATGAGCAGTTCTTC
TRBV4-2	NA	TRBJ2-7	TRBD2	CASSPGTSIYEQYF	TGTGCCAGCAGCCCCGGGACTAGTATCTACGAGCAGTACTTC
TRBV7-9	NA	TRBJ2-5	TRBD2	CASSPQGLAGAAQYF	TGTGCCAGCAGCCCCCAGGGGCTAGCGGGGGCGGCCCAGTACTTC
TRBV27	once	TRBJ2-7	NA	CASSFGRGPGEQYF	TGTGCCAGCAGTTTCGGGAGGGGGCCCGGCGAGCAGTACTTC
TRBV4-1	NA	TRBJ1-2	NA	CASSPVPGDYGYTF	TGCGCCAGCAGCCCCGTACCGGGGGACTATGGCTACACCTTC
TRBV27	NA	TRBJ1-5	NA	CASSSRGPNQPQHF	TGTGCCAGCAGCTCCCGCGGTCCCAATCAGCCCCAGCATTTT